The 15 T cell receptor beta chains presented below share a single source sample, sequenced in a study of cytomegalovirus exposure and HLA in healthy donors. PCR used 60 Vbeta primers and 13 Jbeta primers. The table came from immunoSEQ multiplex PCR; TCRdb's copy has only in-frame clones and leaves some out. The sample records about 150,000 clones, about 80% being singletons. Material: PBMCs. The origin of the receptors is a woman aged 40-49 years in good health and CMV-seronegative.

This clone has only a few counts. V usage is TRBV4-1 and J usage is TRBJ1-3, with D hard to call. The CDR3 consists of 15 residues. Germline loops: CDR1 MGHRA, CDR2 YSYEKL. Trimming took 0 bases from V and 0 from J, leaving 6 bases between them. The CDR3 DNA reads TGCGCCAGCAGCCAAGAAGGGAGCTCTGGAAACACCATATATTTT. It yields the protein CASSQEGSSGNTIYF.

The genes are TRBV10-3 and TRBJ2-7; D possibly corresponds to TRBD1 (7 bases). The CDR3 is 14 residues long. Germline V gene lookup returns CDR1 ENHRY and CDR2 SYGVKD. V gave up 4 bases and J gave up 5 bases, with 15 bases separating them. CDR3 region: CAISGQGGWDEQYF. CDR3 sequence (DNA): TGTGCCATCAGTGGTCAGGGGGGCTGGGACGAGCAGTACTTC.

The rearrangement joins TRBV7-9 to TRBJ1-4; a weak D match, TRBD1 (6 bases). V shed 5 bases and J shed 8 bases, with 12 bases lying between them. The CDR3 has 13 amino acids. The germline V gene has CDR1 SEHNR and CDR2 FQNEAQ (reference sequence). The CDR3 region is CASSLGTSEKLFF. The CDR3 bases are TGTGCCAGCAGCCTCGGGACATCCGAAAAACTGTTTTTT.

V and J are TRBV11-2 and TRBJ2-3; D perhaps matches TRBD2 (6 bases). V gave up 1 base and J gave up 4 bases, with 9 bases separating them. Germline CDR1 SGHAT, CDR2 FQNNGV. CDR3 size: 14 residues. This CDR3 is CASSLGQRADTQYF. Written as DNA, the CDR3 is TGTGCCAGCAGCTTAGGACAGCGGGCAGATACGCAGTATTTT. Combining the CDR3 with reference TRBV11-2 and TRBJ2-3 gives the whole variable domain EAGVAQSPRYKIIEKRQSVAFWCNPISGHATLYWYQQILGQGPKLLIQFQNNGVVDDSQLPKDRFSAERLKGVDSTLKIQPAKLEDSAVYLCASSLGQRADTQYFGPGTRLTVL.

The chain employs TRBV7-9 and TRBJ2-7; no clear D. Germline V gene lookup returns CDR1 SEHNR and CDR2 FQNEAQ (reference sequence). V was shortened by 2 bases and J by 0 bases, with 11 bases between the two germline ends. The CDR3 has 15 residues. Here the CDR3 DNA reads TGTGCCAGCAGCTTACCCAACGATAGCTCCTACGAGCAGTACTTC. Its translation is CASSLPNDSSYEQYF. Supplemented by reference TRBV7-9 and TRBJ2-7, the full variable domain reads DTGVSQNPRHKITKRGQNVTFRCDPISEHNRLYWYRQTLGQGPEFLTYFQNEAQLEKSRLLSDRFSAERPKGSFSTLEIQRTEQGDSAMYLCASSLPNDSSYEQYFGPGTRLTVT.

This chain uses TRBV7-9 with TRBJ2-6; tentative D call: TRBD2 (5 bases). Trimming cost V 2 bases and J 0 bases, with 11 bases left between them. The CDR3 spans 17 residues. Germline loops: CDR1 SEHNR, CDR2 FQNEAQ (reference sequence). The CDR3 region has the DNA TGTGCCAGCAGCTTAAGGAGGTCTTTCTCTGGGGCCAACGTCCTGACTTTC. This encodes CASSLRRSFSGANVLTF.

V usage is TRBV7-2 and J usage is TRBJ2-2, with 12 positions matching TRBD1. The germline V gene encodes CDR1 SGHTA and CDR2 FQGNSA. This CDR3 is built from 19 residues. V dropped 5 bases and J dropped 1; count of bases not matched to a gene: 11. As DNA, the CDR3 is TGTGCCAGCAGCAGAGCCCGGGACAGGGGGCACGAGAACACCGGGGAGCTGTTTTTT. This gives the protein CASSRARDRGHENTGELFF.

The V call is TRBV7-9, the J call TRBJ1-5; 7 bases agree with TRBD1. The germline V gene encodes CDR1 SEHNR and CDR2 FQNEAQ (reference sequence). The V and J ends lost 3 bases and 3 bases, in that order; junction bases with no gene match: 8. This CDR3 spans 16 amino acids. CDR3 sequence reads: CASSLGKGTDNQPQHF. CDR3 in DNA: TGTGCCAGCAGCTTGGGTAAAGGGACAGACAATCAGCCCCAGCATTTT.

The CDR3 sequence is CAWGEQDTEAFF. CDR3 nucleotide sequence: TGTGCCTGGGGAGAACAGGACACTGAAGCTTTCTTT. The J gene is TRBJ1-1, the V gene TRBV30, with a possible D match to TRBD1 (5 bases). The CDR3 is 12 amino acids. V lost 5 bases and J lost 3, with 10 bases in between. Looked up from germline, CDR1 is GTSNPN and CDR2 is SVGIG (reference sequence).

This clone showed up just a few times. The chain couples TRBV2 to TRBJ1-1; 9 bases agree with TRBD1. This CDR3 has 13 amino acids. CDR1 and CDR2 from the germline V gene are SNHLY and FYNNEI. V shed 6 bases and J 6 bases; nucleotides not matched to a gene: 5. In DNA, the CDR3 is TGTGCCAGCAGGGGACAGGGTCTTCCTGAAGCTTTCTTT. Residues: CASRGQGLPEAFF. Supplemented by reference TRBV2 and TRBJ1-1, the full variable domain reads EPEVTQTPSHQVTQMGQEVILRCVPISNHLYFYWYRQILGQKVEFLVSFYNNEISEKSEIFDDQFSVERPDGSNFTLKIRSTKLEDSAMYFCASRGQGLPEAFFGQGTRLTVV.

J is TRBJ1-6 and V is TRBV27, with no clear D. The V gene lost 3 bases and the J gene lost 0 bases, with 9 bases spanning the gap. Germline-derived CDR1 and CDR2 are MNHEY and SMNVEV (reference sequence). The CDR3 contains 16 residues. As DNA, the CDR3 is TGTGCCAGCAGTTTTTCGCCTAACTCCTATAATTCACCCCTCCACTTT. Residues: CASSFSPNSYNSPLHF.

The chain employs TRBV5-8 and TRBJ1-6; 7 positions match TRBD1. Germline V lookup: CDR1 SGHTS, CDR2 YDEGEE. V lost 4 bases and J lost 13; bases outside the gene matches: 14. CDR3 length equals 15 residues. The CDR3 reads CASSAGTVPSFPLHF. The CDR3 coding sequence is TGTGCCAGCAGCGCCGGGACAGTGCCCAGCTTCCCCCTCCACTTT.

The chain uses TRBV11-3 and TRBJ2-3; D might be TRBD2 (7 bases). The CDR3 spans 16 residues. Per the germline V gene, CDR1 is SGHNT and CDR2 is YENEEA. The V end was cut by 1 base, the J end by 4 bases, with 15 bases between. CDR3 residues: CASSLVRRGGADTQYF. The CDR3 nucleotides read TGTGCCAGCAGCTTAGTGAGGAGGGGGGGGGCAGATACGCAGTATTTT.

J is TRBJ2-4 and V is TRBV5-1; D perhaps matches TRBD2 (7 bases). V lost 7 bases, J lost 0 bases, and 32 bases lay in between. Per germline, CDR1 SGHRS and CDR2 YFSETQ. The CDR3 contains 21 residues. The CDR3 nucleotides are TGCGCCAGCGGCCTGGAATTGGGGGGCTCTAGCGGAGCACTAGCCAAAAACATTCAGTACTTC. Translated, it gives CASGLELGGSSGALAKNIQYF.

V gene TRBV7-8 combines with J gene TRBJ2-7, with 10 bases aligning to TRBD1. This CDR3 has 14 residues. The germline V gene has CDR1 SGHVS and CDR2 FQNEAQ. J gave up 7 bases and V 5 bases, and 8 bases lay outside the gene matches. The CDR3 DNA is TGTGCCAGCAGCGCCCGGACAGGGGGGGGTGAGCAGTACTTC. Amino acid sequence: CASSARTGGGEQYF.